At least ten counts were recorded for the clone carrying this TCR beta chain. Libraries of TCR beta came from iRepertoire HTBI primers plus Arm-PCR of CDR3 regions. TCRdb re-called the multiplex PCR reads through MiXCR, storing one row per CDR3 protein. The sample includes 580,000 or so distinct CDR3 sequences, about 15% of them seen just once. Regarding time point: newly diagnosed GD, antithyroid drugs for less than 3 months. PBMC RNA was the source of the TCR library. The data originate from a study of regulatory T cells in long-lasting Graves disease. These data also featured in a second study, about T cells in Graves' hyperthyroidism and ophthalmopathy.

Sequences were derived from peripheral blood mononuclear cells (PBMCs), sampled at new diagnosis, from a patient treated with antithyroid drugs. This TCR derives from a man younger than 35 with Graves disease.

The CDR3 is CASSPIAGALLEQFF. DNA for the CDR3: TGTGCCAGCAGTCCGATAGCGGGAGCATTATTAGAGCAGTTCTTC. The chain carries TRBV28 and TRBJ2-1; 9 bases align to TRBD2. The germline V gene has CDR1 MDHEN and CDR2 SYDVKM. V trimming: 5 bases; J trimming: 10 bases; junction bases outside the gene matches: 12. CDR3 length: 15 residues.